This TCR beta chain originates from a study of CD8 T cells in ankylosing spondylitis. This clonotype was counted many times. Its antigen is unidentified. Findings and limits, study-wide: The study identified a TCR beta motif of several highly homologous variants that appeared characteristic of ankylosing spondylitis blood. Certain motif variants had earlier appeared in reactive arthritis synovial fluid and blood.

MiXCR, applied by TCRdb to the 5' RACE reads, yields one record per CDR3 protein. The data show a few hundred thousand distinct CDR3 sequences, 15% to 25% seen once. The V end lost 4 bases, the J end lost 2 bases, and 14 bases lay between the germline ends. CDR3 length equals 14 residues. In germline, CDR1 is DFQATT, CDR2 SNEGSKA (reference sequence). This TCR was sampled from a male donor with ankylosing spondylitis or in good health (not recorded which). The sequenced sample was blood, either unsorted or a sorted T cell fraction (not recorded which). The rearrangement uses TRBV20-1 and TRBJ2-5, with D possibly TRBD2 on 6 matching bases. The CDR3 DNA is TGCAGTGCTACTACTCCGGGACTGCAAGAGACCCAGTACTTC. The encoded protein is CSATTPGLQETQYF.